This TCR beta chain was sequenced during a study of OX40 agonist ivuxolimab in advanced cancers. Losses at the gene ends were 8 bases for V and 5 bases for J; bases not matched to a gene: 7. This CDR3 comprises 14 residues. The germline gives CDR1 SGHAT, CDR2 FQNNGV. TCRdb keeps only in-frame clones here, not all; method: immunoSEQ multiplex PCR. The sample records tens of thousands of clones, 85% to 95% being singletons. The sequence was collected from an adult with an advanced solid tumor such as melanoma, head and neck, liver or kidney cancer. Sequencing used CD4+ or CD8+ T cells sorted from blood, obtained in a trial of the OX40 agonist ivuxolimab. The chain joins TRBV11-2 to TRBJ2-2, with TRBD1 matching over 8 bases. The CDR3, as DNA: TGTGCCAGCCCCGGGACAGGCCGAACCGGGGAGCTGTTTTTT. Translated: CASPGTGRTGELFF.